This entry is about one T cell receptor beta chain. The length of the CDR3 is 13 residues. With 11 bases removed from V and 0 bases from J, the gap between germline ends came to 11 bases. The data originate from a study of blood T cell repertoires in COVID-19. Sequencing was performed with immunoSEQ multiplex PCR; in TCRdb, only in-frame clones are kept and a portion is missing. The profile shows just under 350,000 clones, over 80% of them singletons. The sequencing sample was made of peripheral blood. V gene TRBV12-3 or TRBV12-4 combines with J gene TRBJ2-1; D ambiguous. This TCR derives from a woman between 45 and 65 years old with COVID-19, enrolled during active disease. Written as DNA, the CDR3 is TGTGCCTCCGGAGTCCCCTCCTACAATGAGCAGTTCTTC. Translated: CASGVPSYNEQFF.